This T cell receptor beta chain appears in the sequencing data of a study of T cells after yellow fever vaccination. Findings of the study overall: Only a minor proportion of clonotypes was detected across both CD4 and CD8 compartments. In post-booster samples, most primary-vaccination clones reappeared (around 95% CD4, 88% CD8).

There are 13 residues in the CDR3. CDR1 is SNHLY, CDR2 FYNNEI, per germline. Trimming cost V 8 bases and J 5 bases; bases outside gene matches: 2. About this clonotype itself: Its target is not known.

Using its own MiXCR run on the 5' RACE reads, TCRdb lists one record per CDR3 protein. The sample holds 300,000 or so distinct CDR3 sequences, 10% to 15% seen once. The source of this sequence is a man aged 25-45 years who received the YFV17D yellow fever vaccine. This specimen was CD4+ T cells sorted from PBMCs, taken 45 days after the yellow fever booster vaccination. The chain employs TRBV2 and TRBJ2-2; the match to TRBD2 covers 10 bases. The CDR3 DNA is TGTGCCAGCCGGACTAGCGGTACCGGGGAGCTGTTTTTT. It codes for CASRTSGTGELFF.